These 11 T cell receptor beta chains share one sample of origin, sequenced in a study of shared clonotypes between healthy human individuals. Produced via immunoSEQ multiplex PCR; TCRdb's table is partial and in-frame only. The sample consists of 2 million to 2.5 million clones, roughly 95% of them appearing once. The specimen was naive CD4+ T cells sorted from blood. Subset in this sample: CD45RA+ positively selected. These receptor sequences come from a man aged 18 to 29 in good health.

This CDR3 reads CASSFGHTNEKLFF. CDR3 DNA: TGTGCCAGCAGTTTTGGACACACTAATGAAAAACTGTTTTTT. The V gene is TRBV6-1, the J gene TRBJ1-4; the D gene is possibly TRBD1 (5 bases). This CDR3 contains 14 residues. Germline V CDR1 and CDR2: MNHNS, SASEGT. Trimming took off 5 bases at V and 2 bases at J, with 9 bases between the two ends.

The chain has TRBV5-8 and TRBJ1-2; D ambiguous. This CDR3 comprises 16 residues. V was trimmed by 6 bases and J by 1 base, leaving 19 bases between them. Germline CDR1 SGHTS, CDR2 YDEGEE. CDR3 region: CASTPGLTVVNYGYTF. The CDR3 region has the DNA TGTGCCAGCACCCCCGGTCTAACAGTGGTTAACTATGGCTACACCTTC.

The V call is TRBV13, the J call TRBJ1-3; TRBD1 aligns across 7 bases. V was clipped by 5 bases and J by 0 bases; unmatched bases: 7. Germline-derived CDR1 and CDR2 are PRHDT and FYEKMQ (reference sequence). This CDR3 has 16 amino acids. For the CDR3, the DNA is TGTGCCAGCAGCGGGGGACAGATGAACTCTGGAAACACCATATATTTT. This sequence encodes CASSGGQMNSGNTIYF.

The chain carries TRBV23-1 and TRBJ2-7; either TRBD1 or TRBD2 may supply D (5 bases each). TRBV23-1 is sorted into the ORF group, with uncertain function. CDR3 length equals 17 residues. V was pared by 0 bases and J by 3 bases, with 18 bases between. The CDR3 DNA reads TGCGCCAGCAGTCAATCACGAGGGGCCCTCCACGTCTACGAGCAGTACTTC. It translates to CASSQSRGALHVYEQYF.

CDR3 residues: CASSFGIRNYGYTF. CDR3 coding DNA: TGTGCCAGCAGCTTCGGGATTAGGAACTATGGCTACACCTTC. The rearrangement uses TRBV7-2 and TRBJ1-2; D is undetermined. This CDR3 has 14 residues. V lost 3 bases, J lost 2 bases, and 10 bases lay in between. The germline CDR1 and CDR2 sequences are SGHTA and FQGNSA.

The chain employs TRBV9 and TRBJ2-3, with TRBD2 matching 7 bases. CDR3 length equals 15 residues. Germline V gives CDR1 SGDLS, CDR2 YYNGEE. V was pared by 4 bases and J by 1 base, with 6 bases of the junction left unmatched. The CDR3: CASSLERGGTDTQYF. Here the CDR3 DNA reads TGTGCCAGCAGCCTAGAACGGGGGGGCACAGATACGCAGTATTTT.

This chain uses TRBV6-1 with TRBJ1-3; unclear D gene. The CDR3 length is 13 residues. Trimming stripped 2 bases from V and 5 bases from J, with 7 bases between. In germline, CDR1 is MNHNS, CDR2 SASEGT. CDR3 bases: TGTGCCAGCAGTGAAAATATAAGAAACACCATATATTTT. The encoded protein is CASSENIRNTIYF.

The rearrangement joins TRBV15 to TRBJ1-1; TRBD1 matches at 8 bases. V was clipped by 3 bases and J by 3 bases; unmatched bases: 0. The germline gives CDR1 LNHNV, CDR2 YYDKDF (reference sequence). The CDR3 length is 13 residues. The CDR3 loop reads CATSRTGDTEAFF. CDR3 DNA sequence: TGTGCCACCAGCAGGACAGGGGACACTGAAGCTTTCTTT.

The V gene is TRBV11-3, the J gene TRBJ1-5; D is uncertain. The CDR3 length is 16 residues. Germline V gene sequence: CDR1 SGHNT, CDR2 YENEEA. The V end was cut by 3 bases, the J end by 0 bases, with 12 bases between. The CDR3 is CASSFGRALSNQPQHF. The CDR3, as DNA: TGTGCCAGCAGCTTTGGACGTGCTCTTAGCAATCAGCCCCAGCATTTT. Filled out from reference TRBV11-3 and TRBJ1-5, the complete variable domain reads EAGVVQSPRYKIIEKKQPVAFWCNPISGHNTLYWYLQNLGQGPELLIRYENEEAVDDSQLPKDRFSAERLKGVDSTLKIQPAELGDSAVYLCASSFGRALSNQPQHFGDGTRLSIL.

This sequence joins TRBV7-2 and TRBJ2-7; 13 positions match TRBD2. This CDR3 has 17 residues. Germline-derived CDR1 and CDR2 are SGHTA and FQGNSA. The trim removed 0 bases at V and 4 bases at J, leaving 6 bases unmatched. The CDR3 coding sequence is TGTGCCAGCAGCTTAGCCCGGACTAGCGGGAGTTTTTACGAGCAGTACTTC. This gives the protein CASSLARTSGSFYEQYF.

CDR3 loop: CAIRNSDGGSNQPQHF. The DNA for the CDR3 is TGTGCCATCAGGAACTCGGACGGTGGTAGCAATCAGCCCCAGCATTTT. The chain couples TRBV10-3 to TRBJ1-5; D not resolved. The CDR3 contains 16 residues. Germline V gene data show CDR1 as ENHRY and CDR2 as SYGVKD. V lost 6 bases and J lost 0, with 15 bases in between.